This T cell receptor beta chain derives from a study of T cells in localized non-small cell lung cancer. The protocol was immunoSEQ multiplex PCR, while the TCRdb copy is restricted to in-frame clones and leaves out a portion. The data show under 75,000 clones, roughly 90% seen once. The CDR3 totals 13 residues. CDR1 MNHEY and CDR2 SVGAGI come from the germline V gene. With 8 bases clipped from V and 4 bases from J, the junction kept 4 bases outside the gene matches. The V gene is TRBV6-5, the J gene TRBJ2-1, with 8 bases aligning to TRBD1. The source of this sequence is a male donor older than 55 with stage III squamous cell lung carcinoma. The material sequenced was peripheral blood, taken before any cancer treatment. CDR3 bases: TGTGCCAGCGGACAGGGCCTATACAATGAGCAGTTCTTC. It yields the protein CASGQGLYNEQFF.